This T cell receptor (beta chain) was sequenced during a study of blood T cell repertoires in COVID-19. Data came from immunoSEQ multiplex PCR; TCRdb stores just in-frame clones and leaves some out. Of 350,000 to 400,000 clones listed, roughly 90% are singletons. Germline V gene data show CDR1 as WNHNN and CDR2 as SYGVQD (reference sequence). CDR3 length: 13 amino acids. V was cut by 6 bases and J by 1 base, with 9 bases left in between. This receptor was identified in a woman younger than 45 with COVID-19, enrolled during active disease. Sequencing input: peripheral blood. The chain employs TRBV10-1 and TRBJ2-5; no reliable D call. The CDR3 DNA reads TGCGCCAGCAGCAAACAGATCCAAGAGACCCAGTACTTC. Translated, it gives CASSKQIQETQYF.